Shown below are 22 T cell receptor beta chains from a single sample sequenced in a study of human T cells and chemical hapten exposure (dated by TCRdb to about 2021). Taken with the paper, the label for time point translates to: patch test 1, 2 weeks after DPC sensitization. According to the study, the label for this sample's treatment or condition signals: therapeutic diphenylcyclopropenone sensitization with weekly scalp DPC. Receptors were amplified or captured by RACE. Sequencing relied on a NextSeq 500. TCRdb passed the public sequencing reads through fastp at Q25 and MiXCR, retaining productive beta sequences. Rows are unified per CDR3 protein, each entry keeping the most common DNA and genes. For this sample there are around 380,000 distinct CDR3 sequences; roughly 4.8% appear just once. Clones ranked in the top ten supply under 3% of the sample. Sequencing was performed on whole blood, taken in connection with sensitization to the hapten diphenylcyclopropenone (DPC). These receptors were obtained from a woman between 45 and 65 years old with alopecia areata. Some clones in this sample may be carry-over from other donors' samples.

This clonotype was counted a few times. The gene calls are TRBV5-1 and TRBJ2-3; D perhaps matches TRBD2 (5 bases). The CDR3 spans 15 residues. CDR1 SGHRS and CDR2 YFSETQ come from the germline V gene. V shed 1 base and J shed 6 bases, with 15 bases lying between them. DNA of the CDR3: TGCGCCAGCAGCTTGACGCGGCTAGCTGGGGATACGCAGTATTTT. It translates to CASSLTRLAGDTQYF.

This clonotype has a handful of counts. For the CDR3, the DNA is TGTGCCAGCGGAACAGGGAGCTCCTATAATTCACCCCTCCACTTT. Translation gives CASGTGSSYNSPLHF. This chain connects TRBV6-5 to TRBJ1-6; maybe TRBD1 (6 bases). The germline V gene encodes CDR1 MNHEY and CDR2 SVGAGI. The V end lost 8 bases, the J end lost 0 bases, and 11 bases lay between the germline ends. The CDR3 is made up of 15 amino acids.

A few counts support this clonotype. V usage is TRBV5-1 and J usage is TRBJ2-3; D gene uncertain. Germline loops: CDR1 SGHRS, CDR2 YFSETQ. V was cut by 3 bases and J by 2 bases, with 10 bases left in between. The CDR3 is made up of 14 amino acids. The CDR3: CASSSDGYTDTQYF. The CDR3 nucleotides are TGCGCCAGCAGCTCAGACGGGTACACAGATACGCAGTATTTT.

This clonotype appeared a few times. The rearrangement uses TRBV4-3 and TRBJ2-7; D perhaps matches TRBD2 (6 bases). The germline V gene encodes CDR1 LGHNA and CDR2 YSLEER. The CDR3 is 15 residues long. V gave up 1 base and J gave up 4 bases, with 14 bases separating them. For the CDR3, the DNA is TGCGCCAGCAGCCAAGGGCCGGGAGTGCAGTACGAGCAGTACTTC. Protein sequence: CASSQGPGVQYEQYF.

This clonotype was seen many times. The chain is built from TRBV5-6 and TRBJ2-7; D possibly corresponds to TRBD1 (5 bases). Trimming took 0 bases from V and 1 from J, leaving 11 bases between them. CDR3 length: 15 amino acids. The germline V gene has CDR1 SGHDT and CDR2 YYEEEE. The CDR3 bases are TGTGCCAGCAGCTTGGACAGGTATTCTTCCTACGAGCAGTACTTC. It codes for CASSLDRYSSYEQYF.

Only a few counts were recorded for this clonotype. The J gene is TRBJ2-2, the V gene TRBV9; no firm D call. The germline gives CDR1 SGDLS, CDR2 YYNGEE. Trimming left V 0 bases short and J 7 bases short, with 10 bases between. The CDR3 totals 14 residues. CDR3 in DNA: TGTGCCAGCAGCGTAGCTAATGGTCGCGGGGAGCTGTTTTTT. This codes for CASSVANGRGELFF.

The V gene is TRBV7-2, the J gene TRBJ2-7, with 10 positions matching TRBD2. Germline V CDR1 and CDR2: SGHTA, FQGNSA. V shed 3 bases, J shed 2 bases, and the junction held 7 bases outside the gene matches. This CDR3 comprises 16 residues. CDR3 DNA: TGTGCCAGCAGCTTCCTGCATCTAGCGGGAGCCTACGAGCAGTACTTC. It yields the protein CASSFLHLAGAYEQYF.

The chain combines TRBV30 with TRBJ2-4, with 8 bases that match TRBD2. Unmatched junction bases numbered 15, after V lost 5 bases and J lost 0 bases. CDR3 length equals 18 residues. The germline V gene has CDR1 GTSNPN and CDR2 SVGIG (reference sequence). The CDR3 sequence: CAWLGREDKILAKNIQYF. Written as DNA, the CDR3 is TGTGCCTGGCTTGGGCGGGAGGATAAAATCCTAGCCAAAAACATTCAGTACTTC.

This clonotype was seen at least ten times. The V call is TRBV6-5, the J call TRBJ1-5; D call uncertain. Germline CDR1 MNHEY, CDR2 SVGAGI. The CDR3 covers 15 residues. V lost 4 bases and J 0 bases, leaving 10 bases between the germline ends. CDR3 bases: TGTGCCAGCAGTTCCATGACGGCTAGCAATCAGCCCCAGCATTTT. Translation gives CASSSMTASNQPQHF.

This clonotype occurred many times. The chain combines TRBV11-2 with TRBJ2-7; 7 positions agree with TRBD1. In germline, CDR1 is SGHAT, CDR2 FQNNGV. This CDR3 contains 14 residues. Losses at the gene ends were 5 bases for V and 3 bases for J; bases not matched to a gene: 7. The CDR3 protein is CASSTRTGYYEQYF. CDR3 nucleotide sequence: TGTGCCAGCAGCACCCGGACAGGTTACTACGAGCAGTACTTC.

This clonotype has a count of ten or more. This chain joins TRBV6-5 and TRBJ2-3; 8 positions agree with TRBD2. The germline V gene encodes CDR1 MNHEY and CDR2 SVGAGI. The CDR3 is 16 residues long. J was trimmed by 2 bases and V by 4 bases; bases with no gene match: 8. The CDR3: CASSSRERGLTDTQYF. The CDR3 nucleotides read TGTGCCAGCAGTTCCCGAGAGCGGGGGCTCACAGATACGCAGTATTTT.

The chain uses TRBV18 and TRBJ2-3; D is tentatively TRBD1 or TRBD2 (5 bases each). The CDR3 has 16 amino acids. Germline V CDR1 and CDR2: KGHSH, LQKENI. The ends were cut back, 3 bases at V and 1 base at J, with 14 bases in the middle. CDR3 bases: TGTGCCAGCTCACCCCGGCAGGGAGTAGGCACAGATACGCAGTATTTT. This encodes CASSPRQGVGTDTQYF.

Only a few counts were recorded for this clonotype. The rearrangement uses TRBV30 and TRBJ1-6; 11 nucleotides line up with TRBD1. This CDR3 spans 15 amino acids. J was trimmed by 9 bases and V by 0 bases; bases with no gene match: 4. Germline V gives CDR1 GTSNPN, CDR2 SVGIG (reference sequence). The CDR3 sequence: CAWSVGTGGVSPLHF. The CDR3 DNA follows: TGTGCCTGGAGTGTGGGGACAGGGGGTGTTTCACCCCTCCACTTT.

The chain links TRBV7-6 to TRBJ2-5, with TRBD1 identical over 10 bases. V trimming: 4 bases; J trimming: 5 bases; junction bases outside the gene matches: 10. Germline loops: CDR1 SGHVS, CDR2 FNYEAQ. The CDR3 totals 16 residues. The CDR3 DNA sequence: TGTGCCAGCAGCTCCCCAAAGACAGGGGGCTTGGAGACCCAGTACTTC. Protein sequence: CASSSPKTGGLETQYF.

The chain combines TRBV4-1 with TRBJ2-3, with 7 bases fitting TRBD1. The V and J ends lost 3 bases and 2 bases, in that order; junction bases with no gene match: 11. CDR3 size: 17 residues. Germline V gene lookup returns CDR1 MGHRA and CDR2 YSYEKL. CDR3 nucleotide sequence: TGCGCCAGCAGCCAGAGGGGGCAAGTGGGGTTCACAGATACGCAGTATTTT. It translates to CASSQRGQVGFTDTQYF.

This clonotype was recorded a few times. The CDR3 DNA is TGTGCCAGCAGCTTAGTGGCTAGCGGGGCACAAGAGACCCAGTACTTC. The encoded protein is CASSLVASGAQETQYF. The rearrangement links TRBV7-8 to TRBJ2-5; 9 positions agree with TRBD2. J gave up 2 bases and V 1 base, and 5 bases lay outside the gene matches. The germline V gene has CDR1 SGHVS and CDR2 FQNEAQ. The CDR3 runs to 16 residues.

This clonotype was detected ten times or more. The chain combines TRBV7-2 with TRBJ1-5; TRBD1 might be the D (5 bases). V lost 2 bases and J lost 2, with 10 bases in between. Germline values: CDR1 SGHTA, CDR2 FQGNSA. The CDR3 is made up of 15 amino acids. The CDR3, as DNA: TGTGCCAGCAGCTTAAGGGGTGGAGGCAATCAGCCCCAGCATTTT. It encodes CASSLRGGGNQPQHF.

V gene TRBV12-3 or TRBV12-4 combines with J gene TRBJ1-4; 7 bases are shared with TRBD1. The CDR3 length is 14 residues. Unmatched junction bases numbered 8, after V lost 7 bases and J lost 6 bases. The CDR3 reads CASTLTGSYEKLFF. The CDR3 nucleotides read TGTGCCAGCACCCTGACAGGGAGTTATGAAAAACTGTTTTTT.

This clonotype showed up many times. The rearrangement links TRBV20-1 to TRBJ2-3, with D possibly being TRBD2 (5 bases). The CDR3 covers 16 residues. V was cut by 1 base and J by 3 bases, with 17 bases left in between. Germline V lookup: CDR1 DFQATT, CDR2 SNEGSKA (reference sequence). CDR3 region: CSARGAGGSRTDTQYF. CDR3 in DNA: TGCAGTGCTAGAGGAGCCGGTGGGAGCCGGACAGATACGCAGTATTTT.

This clonotype was seen ten or more times. The gene calls are TRBV12-3 or TRBV12-4 and TRBJ2-1; D ambiguous. The length of the CDR3 is 13 residues. V was shortened by 1 base and J by 7 bases, with 8 bases between the two germline ends. The CDR3 region is CASSLGFLNEQFF. The CDR3 DNA reads as TGTGCCAGCAGTTTAGGGTTTTTAAATGAGCAGTTCTTC.

The chain employs TRBV4-1 and TRBJ2-3; D is unclear. The CDR3 runs 12 residues. Germline-derived CDR1 and CDR2 are MGHRA and YSYEKL. V was cut by 7 bases and J by 6 bases, with 11 bases left in between. The chain's CDR3 is CASKQNEDTQYF. The CDR3 DNA is TGCGCCAGCAAACAAAACGAGGATACGCAGTATTTT.

This clonotype turned up a few times. This chain links TRBV7-2 with TRBJ2-1; D is unresolved. V lost 4 bases to trimming and J lost 10 bases, with 8 bases between them. Germline V gives CDR1 SGHTA, CDR2 FQGNSA. The CDR3 runs 11 residues. The chain's CDR3 is CASSSWGEQFF. CDR3 coding DNA: TGTGCCAGCAGCTCGTGGGGAGAGCAGTTCTTC.